The clone carrying this T cell receptor (beta chain) was detected many times. Its antigen remains unidentified. In TCRdb, the reads were re-called with MiXCR into one record per CDR3 protein. The repertoire includes about 190,000 distinct CDR3 sequences, 28% of them detected once, and roughly 31% sits in the top ten. V shed 4 bases, J shed 5 bases, and the junction held 7 bases outside the gene matches. This CDR3 is 14 amino acids long. Germline CDR1 reads SGHTA; CDR2 reads FQGNSA. This entry is derived from a study of T cell repertoires in cytomegalovirus infection. Overall study findings and caveats: Summed frequency of shared TCR beta families picked out CMV carriers who also had the relevant HLA.

The sequence was collected from a human donor in good health (CMV status not recorded). Some clones in this sample may be carry-over from other donors' samples. The J gene is TRBJ2-5, the V gene TRBV7-2; TRBD2 matches 7 bases. Sequencing was done on a sample of PBMCs. CDR3 amino acids: CASSSGTMKETQYF. The CDR3 nucleotides are TGTGCCAGCAGCTCCGGGACTATGAAGGAGACCCAGTACTTC.